This T cell receptor (beta chain) emerged from a study of T cell responses to AZD1222 COVID-19 vaccine. Sequenced by immunoSEQ multiplex PCR; TCRdb stores in-frame clones only, minus some. The table lists around 99,000 clones, about 90% of them singletons. CDR3 length: 16 amino acids. The ends lost 7 bases at V and 1 base at J; junction bases unmatched: 9. Per the germline V gene, CDR1 is KGHSH and CDR2 is LQKENI. The sample consisted of peripheral blood, taken 28 days after the second AZD1222 dose. The receptor was derived from an adult who received the AZD1222 COVID-19 vaccine. The rearrangement uses TRBV18 and TRBJ2-5; 10 positions match TRBD1. The CDR3 region is CASLPGQGGPQETQYF. DNA of the CDR3: TGTGCCAGCTTACCTGGACAGGGGGGTCCCCAAGAGACCCAGTACTTC.